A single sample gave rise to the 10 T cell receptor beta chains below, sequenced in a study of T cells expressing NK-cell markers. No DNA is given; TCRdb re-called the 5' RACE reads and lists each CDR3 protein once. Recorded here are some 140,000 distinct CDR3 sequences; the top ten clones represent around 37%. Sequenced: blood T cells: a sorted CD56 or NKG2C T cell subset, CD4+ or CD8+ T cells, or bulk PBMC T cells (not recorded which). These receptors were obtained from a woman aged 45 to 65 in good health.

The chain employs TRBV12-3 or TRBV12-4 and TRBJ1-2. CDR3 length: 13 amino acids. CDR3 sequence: CASSLVGEWGYTF.

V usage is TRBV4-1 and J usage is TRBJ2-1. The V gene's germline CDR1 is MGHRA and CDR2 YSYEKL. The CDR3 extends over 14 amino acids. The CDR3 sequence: CASSPSSLYNEQFF.

The CDR3: CASRPWAGRGELFF. J is TRBJ2-2 and V is TRBV12-3 or TRBV12-4; the D call of TRBD2 rests on TCRdb alone, since no DNA is present to check it. This CDR3 has 14 amino acids.

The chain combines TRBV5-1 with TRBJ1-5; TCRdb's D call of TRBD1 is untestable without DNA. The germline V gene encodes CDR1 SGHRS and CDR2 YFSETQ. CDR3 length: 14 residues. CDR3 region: CASSPGGGGQPQHF. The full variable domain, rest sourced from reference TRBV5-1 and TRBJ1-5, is KAGVTQTPRYLIKTRGQQVTLSCSPISGHRSVSWYQQTPGQGLQFLFEYFSETQRNKGNFPGRFSGRQFSNSRSEMNVSTLELGDSALYLCASSPGGGGQPQHFGDGTRLSIL.

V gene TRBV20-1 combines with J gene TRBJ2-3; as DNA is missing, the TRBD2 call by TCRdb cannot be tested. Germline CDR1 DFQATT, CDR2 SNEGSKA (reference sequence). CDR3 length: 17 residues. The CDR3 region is CSAPSFGLAGSTDTQYF.

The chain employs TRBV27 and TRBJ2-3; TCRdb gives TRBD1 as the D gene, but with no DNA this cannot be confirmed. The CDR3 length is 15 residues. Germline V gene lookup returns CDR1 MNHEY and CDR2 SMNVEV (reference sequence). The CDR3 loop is CASSFTGTGAAPKYF.

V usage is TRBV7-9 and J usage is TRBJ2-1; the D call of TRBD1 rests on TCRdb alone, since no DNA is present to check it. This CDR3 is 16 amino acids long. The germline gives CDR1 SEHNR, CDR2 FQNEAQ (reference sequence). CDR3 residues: CASSTGTLSSYNEQFF.

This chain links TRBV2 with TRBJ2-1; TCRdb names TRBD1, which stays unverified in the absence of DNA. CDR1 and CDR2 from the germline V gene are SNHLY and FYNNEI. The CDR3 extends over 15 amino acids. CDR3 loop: CASSPRDRVYNEQFF.

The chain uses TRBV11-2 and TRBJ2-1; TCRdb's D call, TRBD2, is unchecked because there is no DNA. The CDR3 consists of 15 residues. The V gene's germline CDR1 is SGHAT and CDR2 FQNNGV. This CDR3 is CASSLDPDYSGGQFF.

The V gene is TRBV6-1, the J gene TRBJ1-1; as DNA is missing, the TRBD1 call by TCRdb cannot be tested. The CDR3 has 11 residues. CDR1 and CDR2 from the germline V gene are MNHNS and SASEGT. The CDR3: CASSDLAGAFF.